This T cell receptor beta chain emerged from a study of T cell changes during pregnancy in multiple sclerosis. Per the germline V gene, CDR1 is SGHTA and CDR2 is FQGNSA. Germline trimming cut 5 bases from V and 11 bases from J; bases unmatched to any gene: 12. The CDR3 runs 14 residues. This clone was seen just once. Method: immunoSEQ multiplex PCR; TCRdb's copy keeps in-frame clones and lacks some. This table holds fewer than 85,000 clones, under 95% found once. The rearrangement uses TRBV7-2 and TRBJ2-4, with 7 bases that match TRBD2. Specimen: peripheral blood, collected after pregnancy. This TCR was sampled from a female donor in good health, enrolled as a control in a pregnancy study. Here the CDR3 reads CASSTTGGRIFQYF. The DNA for the CDR3 is TGTGCCAGCAGCACAACCGGGGGGAGAATTTTTCAGTACTTC. The entire variable domain, with the rest obtained from reference TRBV7-2 and TRBJ2-4, is as follows: GAGVSQSPSNKVTEKGKDVELRCDPISGHTALYWYRQSLGQGLEFLIYFQGNSAPDKSGLPSDRFSAERTGGSVSTLTIQRTQQEDSAVYLCASSTTGGRIFQYFGAGTRLSVL.